This T cell receptor beta chain was captured by sequencing in a study of shared clonotypes between healthy human individuals. Study-wide results and caveats: Blood alone was sampled, and tissue repertoires likely differ.

TCRdb's table, derived via immunoSEQ multiplex PCR, lists solely in-frame clones and lacks some. The sample lists millions of clones, about 92% occurring once. Germline CDR1 and CDR2: WNHNN and SYGVQD (reference sequence). Trimming removed 6 bases from V and 2 bases from J; junction bases left unmatched: 9. This CDR3 is built from 15 residues. This clone was counted a single time. Antigen unknown. The sequenced sample was naive CD4+ T cells sorted from blood. Specified subset: CD45RA+ positively selected. This receptor was taken from a man younger than 30 in good health. V usage is TRBV10-1 and J usage is TRBJ2-5, with 7 bases fitting TRBD2. CDR3 loop: CASSPPGGCQETQYF. The CDR3 DNA reads TGCGCCAGCAGCCCCCCGGGAGGTTGTCAAGAGACCCAGTACTTC.